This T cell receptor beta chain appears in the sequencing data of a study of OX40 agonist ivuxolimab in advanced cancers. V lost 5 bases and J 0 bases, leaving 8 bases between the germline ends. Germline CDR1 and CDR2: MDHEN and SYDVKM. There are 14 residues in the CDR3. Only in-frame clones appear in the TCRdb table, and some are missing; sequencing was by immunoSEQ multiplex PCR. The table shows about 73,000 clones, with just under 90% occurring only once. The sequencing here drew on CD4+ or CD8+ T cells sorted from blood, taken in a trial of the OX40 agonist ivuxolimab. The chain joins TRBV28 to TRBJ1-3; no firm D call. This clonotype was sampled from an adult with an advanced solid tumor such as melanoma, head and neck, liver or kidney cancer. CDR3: CASSDKSSGNTIYF. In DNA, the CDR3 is TGTGCCAGCAGTGACAAGAGCTCTGGAAACACCATATATTTT.